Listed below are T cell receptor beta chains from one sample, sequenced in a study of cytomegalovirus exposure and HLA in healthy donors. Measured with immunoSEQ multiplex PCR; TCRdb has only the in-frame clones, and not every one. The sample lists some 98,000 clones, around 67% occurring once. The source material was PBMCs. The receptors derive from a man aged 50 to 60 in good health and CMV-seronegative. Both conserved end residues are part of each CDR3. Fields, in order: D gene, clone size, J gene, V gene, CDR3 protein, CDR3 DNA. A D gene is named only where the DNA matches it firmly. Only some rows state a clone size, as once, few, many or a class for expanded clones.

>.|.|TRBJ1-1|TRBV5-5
CASSLVRGGLNTEAFF
TGTGCCAGCAGCCTGGTTCGGGGGGGATTGAACACTGAAGCTTTCTTT
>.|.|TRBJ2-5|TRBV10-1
CASSVDTGYGTQYF
TGCGCCAGCAGTGTGGACACCGGGTACGGGACCCAGTACTTC
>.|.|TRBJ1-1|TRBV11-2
CASSLIEGVNAFF
TGTGCCAGCAGCTTAATTGAGGGGGTGAATGCTTTCTTT
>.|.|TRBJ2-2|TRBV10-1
CATRGPYGGELFF
TGCGCCACCCGAGGGCCATATGGCGGGGAGCTGTTTTTT
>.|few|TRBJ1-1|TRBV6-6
CASSRLDSVNTEAFF
TGTGCCAGCAGTCGCTTAGATAGCGTGAACACTGAAGCTTTCTTT
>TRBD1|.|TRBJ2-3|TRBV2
CASSRQGSTDTQYF
TGTGCCAGCAGTAGACAGGGGAGCACAGATACGCAGTATTTT
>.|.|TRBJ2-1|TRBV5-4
CASSLLSLSEQFF
TGTGCCAGCAGCTTGTTGAGCTTAAGTGAGCAGTTCTTC
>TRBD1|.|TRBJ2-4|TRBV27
CASTGQGDIQYF
TGTGCCAGCACGGGACAGGGCGACATTCAGTACTTC
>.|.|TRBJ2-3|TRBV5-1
CASSLTPITDTQYF
TGCGCCAGCAGCTTGACTCCGATCACAGATACGCAGTATTTT
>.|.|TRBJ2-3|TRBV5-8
CASSSVGTYTDTQYF
TGTGCCAGCAGCTCGGTAGGGACTTACACAGATACGCAGTATTTT
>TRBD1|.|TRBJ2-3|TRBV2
CASIPGQLTDTQYF
TGTGCCAGCATCCCGGGACAGCTTACAGATACGCAGTATTTT
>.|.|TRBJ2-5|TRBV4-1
CASSQDGTAGQETQYF
TGCGCCAGCAGCCAAGATGGGACGGCGGGGCAAGAGACCCAGTACTTC
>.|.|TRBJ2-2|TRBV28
CASSPPSHTGELFF
TGTGCCAGCAGCCCCCCTAGCCACACCGGGGAGCTGTTTTTT
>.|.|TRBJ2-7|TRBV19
CASRTTGDYEQYF
TGTGCCAGTAGAACGACAGGTGACTACGAGCAGTACTTC
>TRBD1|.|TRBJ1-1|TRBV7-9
CASSLARTGEAFF
TGTGCCAGCAGCTTAGCGCGGACAGGGGAAGCTTTCTTT
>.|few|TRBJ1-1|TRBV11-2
CASSPRLEAFF
TGTGCCAGCAGCCCCCGACTTGAAGCTTTCTTT
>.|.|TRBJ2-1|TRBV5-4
CASSLGGLSSYNEQFF
TGTGCCAGCAGCTTGGGTGGACTCAGCTCCTACAATGAGCAGTTCTTC
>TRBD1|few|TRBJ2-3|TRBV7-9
CASSADRAGDTQYF
TGTGCCAGCAGCGCAGACAGGGCCGGGGATACGCAGTATTTT
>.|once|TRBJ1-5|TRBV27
CASSSGHPNQPQHF
TGTGCCAGCAGTTCGGGACACCCTAATCAGCCCCAGCATTTT
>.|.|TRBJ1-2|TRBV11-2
CASSRTGRDYGYTF
TGTGCCAGCAGCCGAACAGGGAGGGACTATGGCTACACCTTC
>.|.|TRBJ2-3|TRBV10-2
CASRKRSTSTDTQYF
TGCGCCAGCAGGAAGCGATCAACTAGCACAGATACGCAGTATTTT
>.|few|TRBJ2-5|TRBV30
CAWSVQWHETQYF
TGTGCCTGGAGTGTACAGTGGCACGAGACCCAGTACTTC
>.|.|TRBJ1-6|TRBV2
CASSGGGGQLNSPLHF
TGTGCCAGCAGCGGGGGGGGTGGACAGCTTAATTCACCCCTCCACTTT
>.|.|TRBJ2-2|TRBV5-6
CASSLDMYLLNTGELFF
TGTGCCAGCAGCCTTGATATGTACTTATTAAACACCGGGGAGCTGTTTTTT
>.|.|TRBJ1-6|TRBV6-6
CASSYPQGPLHF
TGTGCCAGCAGTTACCCTCAGGGGCCCCTCCACTTT
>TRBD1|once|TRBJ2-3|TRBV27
CASSNPGTGGTDTQYF
TGTGCCAGCAGCAACCCCGGGACAGGGGGCACAGATACGCAGTATTTT
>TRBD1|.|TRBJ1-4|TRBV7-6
CASSLRTGLGEKLFF
TGTGCCAGCAGCCTGAGGACAGGGTTAGGAGAAAAACTGTTTTTT
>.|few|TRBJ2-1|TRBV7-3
CASSTGLRATDEQFF
TGTGCCAGCAGCACCGGACTACGAGCGACAGATGAGCAGTTCTTC
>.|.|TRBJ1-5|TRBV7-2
CASSPRQDGANQPQHF
TGTGCCAGCAGCCCGAGACAGGACGGAGCCAATCAGCCCCAGCATTTT
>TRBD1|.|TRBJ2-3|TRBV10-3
CAISAGGFTDTQYF
TGTGCCATCAGTGCAGGGGGTTTCACAGATACGCAGTATTTT
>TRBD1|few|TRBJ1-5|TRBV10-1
CASRDRGTGQPQHF
TGCGCCAGCAGAGACAGGGGGACGGGACAGCCCCAGCATTTT
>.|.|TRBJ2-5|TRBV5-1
CASSSPTETQYF
TGCGCCAGCAGCTCACCTACGGAGACCCAGTACTTC
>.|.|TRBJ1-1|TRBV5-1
CASSLGMVPGEAFF
TGCGCCAGCAGCTTGGGAATGGTCCCCGGTGAAGCTTTCTTT
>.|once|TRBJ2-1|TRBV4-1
CASSQSDSLSYNEQFF
TGCGCCAGCAGCCAATCTGACAGCCTCTCCTACAATGAGCAGTTCTTC
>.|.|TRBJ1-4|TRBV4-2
CASSTWGKDEKLFF
TGTGCCAGCAGCACGTGGGGCAAGGATGAAAAACTGTTTTTT
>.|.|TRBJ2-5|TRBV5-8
CASSLIFEQYF
TGTGCCAGCAGCTTAATTTTTGAGCAGTACTTC
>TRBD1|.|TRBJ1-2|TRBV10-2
CASSDSTGNKNGYTF
TGCGCCAGCAGTGATTCGACAGGGAACAAGAATGGCTACACCTTC
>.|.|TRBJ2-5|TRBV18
CASSPPGLEGPETQYF
TGTGCCAGCTCACCACCGGGGCTAGAAGGGCCCGAGACCCAGTACTTC
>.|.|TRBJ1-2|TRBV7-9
CASSLARRSTYGYTF
TGTGCCAGCAGCTTAGCGCGGAGGTCAACATATGGCTACACCTTC
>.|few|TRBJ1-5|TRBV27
CASRDTDGNQPQHF
TGTGCCAGCCGGGACACCGATGGCAATCAGCCCCAGCATTTT
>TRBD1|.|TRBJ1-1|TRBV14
CASSQFTGTGRTEAFF
TGTGCCAGCAGCCAATTCACCGGGACAGGGAGGACTGAAGCTTTCTTT
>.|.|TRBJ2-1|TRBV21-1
CASSKRVAGAIGVQFF
TGTGCCAGCAGCAAACGGGTAGCGGGGGCGATTGGTGTGCAGTTCTTC
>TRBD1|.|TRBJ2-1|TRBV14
CASSQEHRGLHTSYNEQFF
TGTGCCAGCAGCCAAGAGCACAGGGGGCTTCATACCTCCTACAATGAGCAGTTCTTC
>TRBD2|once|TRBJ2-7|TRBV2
CASTVGGRGEQYF
TGTGCCAGCACGGTAGGAGGGAGGGGAGAGCAGTACTTC
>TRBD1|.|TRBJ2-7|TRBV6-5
CASRTWDRGYEQYF
TGTGCCAGCAGGACATGGGACAGGGGCTACGAGCAGTACTTC
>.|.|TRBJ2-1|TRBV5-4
CASIGDEQFF
TGTGCCAGCATCGGGGATGAGCAGTTCTTC
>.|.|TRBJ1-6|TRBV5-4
CASSLEQGVVDSPLHF
TGTGCCAGCAGCTTGGAACAGGGCGTAGTAGACTCACCCCTCCACTTT